The next 31 T cell receptor beta chains were all read from a single sample in a study of blood T cell repertoires in COVID-19. Using immunoSEQ multiplex PCR, the repertoire was profiled, and TCRdb retains in-frame clones only, with some absent. This table holds about 150,000 clones, 80% to 90% found once. Sequencing used peripheral blood. The receptors come from a woman over 75 with acute or convalescent COVID-19.

V and J are TRBV2 and TRBJ2-2, with no clear D. Germline lookup yields CDR1 SNHLY and CDR2 FYNNEI. The CDR3 length is 14 residues. V lost 6 bases, J lost 4 bases, and 12 bases lay in between. CDR3 bases: TGTGCCAGCAGAGACTCTTTGGGCACCGGGGAGCTGTTTTTT. Protein sequence: CASRDSLGTGELFF.

This clone was counted only a few times. The chain combines TRBV3-1 (or the pseudogene TRBV3-2) with TRBJ2-7; a possible D gene is TRBD1 (5 bases). This CDR3 has 12 residues. Germline V gives CDR1 LGHDT, CDR2 YNNKEL (reference sequence). Deletions cut 3 bases from V and 7 bases from J, with 10 bases between. CDR3 sequence: CASSQGKGEQYF. For the CDR3, the DNA is TGTGCCAGCAGCCAGGGAAAGGGGGAGCAGTACTTC.

The chain carries TRBV6-5 and TRBJ1-1, with D perhaps matching TRBD1 (6 bases). V was trimmed by 7 bases and J by 4 bases, leaving 16 bases between them. The CDR3 contains 14 residues. Germline-derived CDR1 and CDR2 are MNHEY and SVGAGI. The CDR3 sequence is CASTKSYRVTEAFF. The CDR3 DNA is TGTGCCAGCACCAAGAGCTACAGGGTCACTGAAGCTTTCTTT.

CDR3 loop: CASSVRLAGRHEQFF. The CDR3 DNA follows: TGTGCCAGCAGCGTTCGACTAGCGGGTCGGCATGAGCAGTTCTTC. The chain uses TRBV9 and TRBJ2-1; 10 bases are shared with TRBD2. Per the germline V gene, CDR1 is SGDLS and CDR2 is YYNGEE. J gave up 8 bases and V 2 bases, and 7 bases lay outside the gene matches. This CDR3 has 15 amino acids. The whole variable domain, remainder taken from reference TRBV9 and TRBJ2-1, is DSGVTQTPKHLITATGQRVTLRCSPRSGDLSVYWYQQSLDQGLQFLIQYYNGEERAKGNILERFSAQQFPDLHSELNLSSLELGDSALYFCASSVRLAGRHEQFFGPGTRLTVL.

The chain recombines TRBV7-2 with TRBJ2-3; the match to TRBD1 covers 9 bases. The CDR3 has 15 amino acids. With 5 bases clipped from V and 2 bases from J, the junction kept 5 bases outside the gene matches. The germline V gene encodes CDR1 SGHTA and CDR2 FQGNSA. The CDR3 DNA is TGTGCCAGCAGCCAAACAGGGGGCTTCACAGATACGCAGTATTTT. Its protein is CASSQTGGFTDTQYF.

The V call is TRBV6-5, the J call TRBJ1-2, with D maybe TRBD1 (5 bases). Germline lookup yields CDR1 MNHEY and CDR2 SVGAGI. Trimming took off 7 bases at V and 4 bases at J, with 16 bases between the two ends. The CDR3 is 14 residues long. Here the CDR3 DNA reads TGTGCCAGCACCGGCCTTGGGGGGGTCTATGGCTACACCTTC. This sequence encodes CASTGLGGVYGYTF.

This clone appeared once. The V call is TRBV4-3, the J call TRBJ2-3, with 12 bases identical to TRBD2. Germline CDR1 and CDR2: LGHNA and YSLEER. The CDR3 extends over 17 amino acids. With 0 bases clipped from V and 1 base from J, the junction kept 2 bases outside the gene matches. CDR3 DNA: TGCGCCAGCAGCCAAGAGGCTAGCGGGGGGGGCACAGATACGCAGTATTTT. It encodes CASSQEASGGGTDTQYF.

The rearrangement uses TRBV5-1 and TRBJ2-1; 8 positions agree with TRBD2. The CDR3 is 17 residues long. CDR1 SGHRS and CDR2 YFSETQ come from the germline V gene. V lost 4 bases and J lost 0; bases outside the gene matches: 9. In nucleotides, the CDR3 is TGCGCCAGCAGCATCGGACTAGCTCGGAGCTCCTACAATGAGCAGTTCTTC. This encodes CASSIGLARSSYNEQFF.

The chain couples TRBV27 to TRBJ1-5; TRBD1 aligns across 8 bases. Trimming removed 7 bases from V and 4 bases from J; junction bases left unmatched: 6. Germline V lookup: CDR1 MNHEY, CDR2 SMNVEV (reference sequence). The CDR3 loop spans 14 amino acids. CDR3 region: CASKPGQVNQPQHF. The CDR3 nucleotides are TGTGCCAGCAAGCCGGGACAGGTTAATCAGCCCCAGCATTTT.

The chain joins TRBV10-3 to TRBJ2-1; 8 nucleotides match TRBD2. CDR1 ENHRY and CDR2 SYGVKD come from the germline V gene. The CDR3 covers 13 residues. The J segment lost 5 bases and the V segment lost 6 bases, leaving 3 bases of the junction unmatched. CDR3 coding DNA: TGTGCCATCAGCACTAGCGGAAACAATGAGCAGTTCTTC. Its protein is CAISTSGNNEQFF.

In nucleotides, the CDR3 is TGTGCCAGCAGTTCCCGCGGGGCCGAGTCGCACGAGCAGTACTTC. This codes for CASSSRGAESHEQYF. The chain is built from TRBV28 and TRBJ2-7; D may be TRBD2 (6 bases). CDR3 size: 15 residues. Germline lookup yields CDR1 MDHEN and CDR2 SYDVKM. The V and J ends lost 4 bases and 5 bases respectively, with 18 bases between them.

This clone turned up a few times. V is TRBV18 and J is TRBJ1-1; a possible D gene is TRBD1 (6 bases). The CDR3 is 15 amino acids. V shed 0 bases and J shed 2 bases, with 10 bases lying between them. The germline gives CDR1 KGHSH, CDR2 LQKENI. The CDR3 loop is CASSPPVRGNTEAFF. CDR3 in DNA: TGTGCCAGCTCACCACCGGTCAGGGGAAACACTGAAGCTTTCTTT. Complete variable domain (other parts from reference TRBV18 and TRBJ1-1): NAGVMQNPRHLVRRRGQEARLRCSPMKGHSHVYWYRQLPEEGLKFMVYLQKENIIDESGMPKERFSAEFPKEGPSILRIQQVVRGDSAAYFCASSPPVRGNTEAFFGQGTRLTVV.

V and J are TRBV19 and TRBJ1-6, with 7 bases identical to TRBD1. Germline trimming cut 6 bases from V and 10 bases from J; bases unmatched to any gene: 6. Germline assignment: CDR1 LNHDA and CDR2 SQIVND (reference sequence). CDR3 length equals 13 residues. CDR3 DNA: TGTGCCAGTAGGGGAGACAGGGCATCACCCCTCCACTTT. Its translation: CASRGDRASPLHF.

This clone occurred once. The J gene is TRBJ2-7, the V gene TRBV20-1; D might be TRBD2 (5 bases). CDR1 is DFQATT, CDR2 SNEGSKA, per germline (reference sequence). CDR3 length: 11 residues. CDR3 residues: CSLDLGSEQYF. Written as DNA, the CDR3 is TGCAGCCTGGACCTTGGGAGCGAGCAGTACTTC.

This clone was seen a handful of times. The J gene is TRBJ2-3, the V gene TRBV30; D is possibly TRBD1 (5 bases). Germline-derived CDR1 and CDR2 are GTSNPN and SVGIG (reference sequence). V dropped 0 bases and J dropped 5 bases, with 6 bases sitting between them. This CDR3 is built from 12 residues. CDR3 in DNA: TGTGCCTGGAGTGTAACAGGAGATACGCAGTATTTT. Translated, it gives CAWSVTGDTQYF.

The chain combines TRBV16 with TRBJ2-7; D not resolved. CDR1 and CDR2 (germline): KGHSY, FQNENV. The CDR3 runs to 13 residues. V lost 1 base and J lost 5, with 9 bases in between. In nucleotides, the CDR3 is TGTGCCAGCAGCCAATGGAGCAGCCACGAGCAGTACTTC. It yields the protein CASSQWSSHEQYF.

V usage is TRBV6-5 and J usage is TRBJ1-2; no clear D. The CDR3 sequence is 13 residues long. Trimming took 6 bases from V and 5 from J, leaving 13 bases between them. CDR1 MNHEY and CDR2 SVGAGI come from the germline V gene. This chain's CDR3 is CASREGSPYGYTF. CDR3 in DNA: TGTGCCAGCAGGGAGGGCAGCCCATATGGCTACACCTTC.

This clone was seen once. V is TRBV2 and J is TRBJ2-2; the D gene is possibly TRBD2 (5 bases). CDR1 is SNHLY and CDR2 is FYNNEI in the germline V gene. V shed 6 bases and J shed 5 bases, with 25 bases lying between them. The CDR3 has 18 amino acids. The CDR3 is CASRSGVTVLLATGELFF. DNA of the CDR3: TGTGCCAGCAGGTCCGGGGTTACCGTTCTCTTGGCGACCGGGGAGCTGTTTTTT. The complete variable domain, with remaining parts taken from reference TRBV2 and TRBJ2-2, reads EPEVTQTPSHQVTQMGQEVILRCVPISNHLYFYWYRQILGQKVEFLVSFYNNEISEKSEIFDDQFSVERPDGSNFTLKIRSTKLEDSAMYFCASRSGVTVLLATGELFFGEGSRLTVL.

This clone was seen more than once but under ten times. Here the CDR3 DNA reads TGTGCCAGTAGTATAAGGGACAGGGGAGCCCTTGCTTCTGAAGCTTTCTTT. This gives the protein CASSIRDRGALASEAFF. The chain links TRBV19 to TRBJ1-1; TRBD1 aligns across 10 bases. Germline CDR1 is LNHDA and CDR2 is SQIVND (reference sequence). V was pared by 2 bases and J by 6 bases, with 12 bases of the junction left unmatched. CDR3 length: 17 residues.

This rearrangement joins TRBV20-1 to TRBJ1-2, with D tentatively TRBD1 (5 bases). Germline loops: CDR1 DFQATT, CDR2 SNEGSKA (reference sequence). This CDR3 spans 11 amino acids. Trimming pared 2 bases from V and 12 bases from J, leaving 13 bases between. The chain's CDR3 is CSARLTVVDTF. The CDR3 DNA reads TGCAGTGCTAGACTGACAGTTGTGGACACCTTC.

This rearrangement joins TRBV7-2 to TRBJ1-1, with D maybe TRBD1 (5 bases). Germline V gene data show CDR1 as SGHTA and CDR2 as FQGNSA. The CDR3 has 16 amino acids. With 1 base removed from V and 3 bases from J, the gap between germline ends came to 15 bases. CDR3 protein: CASSLVKGRVDTEAFF. In DNA, the CDR3 is TGTGCCAGCAGCTTAGTAAAGGGGAGGGTTGACACTGAAGCTTTCTTT.

V is TRBV4-3 and J is TRBJ2-2; no clear D gene. The V gene's germline CDR1 is LGHNA and CDR2 YSLEER. The CDR3 consists of 14 residues. V shed 0 bases and J shed 5 bases, with 7 bases lying between them. The CDR3, as DNA: TGCGCCAGCAGCCAAGAATTTCCAACCGGGGAGCTGTTTTTT. Its translation is CASSQEFPTGELFF.

The genes are TRBV19 and TRBJ1-1; maybe TRBD1 (5 bases). Germline V gene data show CDR1 as LNHDA and CDR2 as SQIVND (reference sequence). This CDR3 region has 15 residues. The V and J ends lost 1 base and 6 bases respectively, with 15 bases between them. CDR3 residues: CASSIGGVEGSEAFF. The CDR3 DNA follows: TGTGCCAGTAGTATAGGGGGAGTGGAGGGGTCTGAAGCTTTCTTT.

The chain joins TRBV5-1 to TRBJ2-3; 15 nucleotides align to TRBD2. This CDR3 has 16 residues. The junction had 4 bases not matched to a gene; V was cut back by 4 bases and J by 4 bases. Germline V gene sequence: CDR1 SGHRS, CDR2 YFSETQ. In DNA form, the CDR3 reads TGCGCCAGCAGCCCGGGACTAGCGGGAGGTGCAGATACGCAGTATTTT. Translated, it gives CASSPGLAGGADTQYF.

This clone was detected ten times or more. The genes are TRBV7-3 and TRBJ2-3; possibly TRBD2 for D (6 bases). The CDR3 extends over 16 amino acids. The ends were cut back, 0 bases at V and 3 bases at J, with 13 bases in the middle. The germline CDR1 and CDR2 sequences are SGHTA and FQGTGA. CDR3: CASSLTSGERTDTQYF. The DNA for the CDR3 is TGTGCCAGCAGCTTAACTTCGGGGGAAAGAACAGATACGCAGTATTTT.

The chain recombines TRBV14 with TRBJ2-7; D not certain. This CDR3 has 13 amino acids. V was trimmed by 2 bases and J by 0 bases, leaving 5 bases between them. CDR1 is SGHDN and CDR2 is FVKESK in the germline V gene. CDR3 in amino acids: CASSQTNSYEQYF. CDR3 nucleotide sequence: TGTGCCAGCAGCCAAACTAACTCCTACGAGCAGTACTTC.

The chain is built from TRBV9 and TRBJ2-2, with TRBD1 identical over 7 bases. Per the germline V gene, CDR1 is SGDLS and CDR2 is YYNGEE. V shed 8 bases and J 4 bases; nucleotides not matched to a gene: 11. This CDR3 contains 15 residues. The CDR3 coding sequence is TGTGCCAGTGGGCTAGGGGGCGCGAGCACCGGGGAGCTGTTTTTT. Amino acids: CASGLGGASTGELFF.

This clone was counted a single time. V and J are TRBV12-5 and TRBJ2-1, with 10 bases that match TRBD2. The V segment lost 1 base and the J segment 2 bases; nucleotides outside the gene matches: 5. Germline CDR1 is LGHNT and CDR2 is FRNRAP. This CDR3 is 17 amino acids long. The CDR3 nucleotides are TGTGCTAGTGGTTTGGACATAGCGGGGGGAACCTACAATGAGCAGTTCTTC. Encoded protein: CASGLDIAGGTYNEQFF.

This clone was counted a single time. This chain joins TRBV3-1 (or the pseudogene TRBV3-2) and TRBJ1-6; D gene unclear. The V and J ends lost 3 bases and 7 bases respectively, with 10 bases between them. Germline CDR1 LGHDT, CDR2 YNNKEL (reference sequence). The CDR3 length is 14 residues. This CDR3 is CASSHRVGNSPLHF. The CDR3 DNA sequence: TGTGCCAGCAGCCACCGGGTAGGAAATTCACCCCTCCACTTT.

This chain connects TRBV5-6 to TRBJ1-3, with a possible D match to TRBD1 (5 bases). This CDR3 is built from 14 residues. Germline CDR1 reads SGHDT; CDR2 reads YYEEEE. Trimming left V 4 bases short and J 3 bases short, with 11 bases between. The DNA for the CDR3 is TGTGCCAGCAGCCGTGAAGGGGTTGGAAACACCATATATTTT. Translation gives CASSREGVGNTIYF. The variable domain in full, with the rest retrieved from reference TRBV5-6 and TRBJ1-3, is DAGVTQSPTHLIKTRGQQVTLRCSPKSGHDTVSWYQQALGQGPQFIFQYYEEEERQRGNFPDRFSGHQFPNYSSELNVNALLLGDSALYLCASSREGVGNTIYFGEGSWLTVV.

In DNA form, the CDR3 reads TGCAGTGCTAGTCAAACCGGGACAGGGATCAAGCAGTACTTC. This encodes CSASQTGTGIKQYF. This chain connects TRBV20-1 to TRBJ2-7; 9 bases line up with TRBD1. The V segment lost 3 bases and the J segment 8 bases; nucleotides outside the gene matches: 11. This CDR3 spans 14 amino acids. Germline CDR1 is DFQATT and CDR2 is SNEGSKA (reference sequence).